The rows below give T cell receptor beta chains drawn from one sample of a study of blood T cell repertoires in COVID-19. Using immunoSEQ multiplex PCR, the repertoire was profiled, and TCRdb retains in-frame clones only, with some absent. The top ten clones hold more than 6.5% of a sample with 200,000 to 300,000 clones, approximately 86% of them seen once. The specimen was peripheral blood. The receptors here all came from a woman in her 70s with active or convalescent COVID-19. CDR3s include the opening cysteine and the closing phenylalanine or tryptophan. D genes are given only for firm matches. Part of the rows lack a size; the others show once, few, many or a class for expanded clones.

v_call	j_call	clone_size	d_call	cdr3_nt	cdr3_aa
TRBV6-5	TRBJ1-1	few	-	TGTGCCAGCAGTCCCCCGGGGGGCACTGAAGCTTTCTTT	CASSPPGGTEAFF
TRBV7-8	TRBJ1-4	-	-	TGTGCCAGCAGCTTAACGTCAGCTAATGAAAAACTGTTTTTT	CASSLTSANEKLFF
TRBV12-3/TRBV12-4	TRBJ1-1	-	-	TGTGCCAGCACCCCCTTCAGTAACACTGAAGCTTTCTTT	CASTPFSNTEAFF
TRBV4-2	TRBJ2-1	-	TRBD2	TGTGCCAGCAGCCCCGAGTTAACTAGCGGGGGTAGTCAGTTCTTC	CASSPELTSGGSQFF
TRBV11-2	TRBJ1-1	-	-	TGTGCCAGCAGCTATGAGGGTCACACTGAAGCTTTCTTT	CASSYEGHTEAFF
TRBV21-1	TRBJ1-4	-	-	TGTGCCAGCAGCAACGAGGGGGACAGGGCGGGAGAAAAACTGTTTTTT	CASSNEGDRAGEKLFF
TRBV12-3/TRBV12-4	TRBJ1-1	-	-	TGTGCCAGCAACGTAGCCTTGCTCACTGAAGCTTTCTTT	CASNVALLTEAFF
TRBV18	TRBJ2-7	-	TRBD1	TGTGCCAGCTCACCAACGACTAGACAGGGGATCTCCTACGAGCAGTACTTC	CASSPTTRQGISYEQYF
TRBV6-1	TRBJ2-3	once	TRBD2	TGTGCCAGCAGTGATAGCGGGGGCACAGATACGCAGTATTTT	CASSDSGGTDTQYF
TRBV6-5	TRBJ1-4	-	-	TGTGCCAGCAGTCACAGCCAAGCTAATGAAAAACTGTTTTTT	CASSHSQANEKLFF
TRBV5-1	TRBJ1-4	-	TRBD1	TGCGCCAGCAGGGTCACAGGGGGTAGTGAAAAACTGTTTTTT	CASRVTGGSEKLFF
TRBV3-1/TRBV3-2	TRBJ2-1	-	TRBD2	TGTGCCAGCAGCCATGAAAAGGGACTAGCCGTTTCGAATGAGCAGTTCTTC	CASSHEKGLAVSNEQFF
TRBV9	TRBJ2-1	-	-	TGTGCCAGCAGCGGAGAGCAGGGGAATCTAGGGAATGAGCAGTTCTTC	CASSGEQGNLGNEQFF
TRBV7-2	TRBJ1-6	-	-	TGTGCCAGCAGCTTAGTAATCTCCTATAATTCACCCCTCCACTTT	CASSLVISYNSPLHF
TRBV7-3	TRBJ1-1	-	TRBD1	TGTGCCAGCAGCCACGGACAGGTGGGAGCTGTGAACACTGAAGCTTTCTTT	CASSHGQVGAVNTEAFF
TRBV4-3	TRBJ2-1	-	-	TGCGCCAGCAGCCAAGAAAGGAGGCCCCCTCCCTCCTACAATGAGCAGTTCTTC	CASSQERRPPPSYNEQFF
TRBV11-2	TRBJ1-6	-	-	TGTGCCAGCAGCTTACTCCAGGGAAGTTCACCCCTCCACTTT	CASSLLQGSSPLHF
TRBV20-1	TRBJ2-3	-	-	TGCAGTGCTAGTCACCCCTCGGGCACAGATACGCAGTATTTT	CSASHPSGTDTQYF
TRBV7-9	TRBJ1-1	-	TRBD1	TGTGCCAGCAGCTCGCCTCTGGGACAGGGGGCGCGGAACACTGAAGCTTTCTTT	CASSSPLGQGARNTEAFF